The TCR beta chain described here comes from a study of blood T cell repertoires in COVID-19. About the study: Some COVID-19 samples were acute and others convalescent; all came from the United States, Italy and Spain.

This CDR3 region has 15 residues. The germline CDR1 and CDR2 sequences are MNHEY and SVGAGI. The V end lost 8 bases, the J end lost 4 bases, and 15 bases lay between the germline ends. In the authors' workflow: Nucleated cell number was recorded as an estimate derived from reference gene primer amplification. Here immunoSEQ multiplex PCR was the method, and the copy in TCRdb shows in-frame clones only, minus some. V and J calls and clone size are as listed in that table; D and trimming were resolved from the DNA. The table has about 190,000 clones, about 88% seen once. The sample was peripheral blood. The rearrangement joins TRBV6-5 to TRBJ1-6, with a possible D match to TRBD1 (6 bases). This clonotype was obtained from a man aged 25 to 40 with acute or convalescent COVID-19. The CDR3 is CASRGAEGYNSPLHF. In DNA form, the CDR3 reads TGTGCCAGCCGGGGGGCTGAGGGGTATAATTCACCCCTCCACTTT.